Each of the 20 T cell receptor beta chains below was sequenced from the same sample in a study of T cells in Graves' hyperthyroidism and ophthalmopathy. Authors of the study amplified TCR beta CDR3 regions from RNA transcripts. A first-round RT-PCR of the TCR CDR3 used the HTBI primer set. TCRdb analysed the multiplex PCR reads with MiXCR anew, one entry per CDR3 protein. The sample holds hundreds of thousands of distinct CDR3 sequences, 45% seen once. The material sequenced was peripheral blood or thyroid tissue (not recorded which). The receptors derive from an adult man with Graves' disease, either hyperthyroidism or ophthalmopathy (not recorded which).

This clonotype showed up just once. CDR3 sequence: CASSEGDRGRAFF. The CDR3 region has the DNA TGTGCCAGCAGCGAGGGGGACAGGGGGCGAGCTTTCTTT. The chain employs TRBV7-2 and TRBJ1-1; TRBD1 matches 12 bases. V was clipped by 5 bases and J by 10 bases; unmatched bases: 5. CDR1 is SGHTA and CDR2 is FQGNSA in the germline V gene. This CDR3 has 13 residues.

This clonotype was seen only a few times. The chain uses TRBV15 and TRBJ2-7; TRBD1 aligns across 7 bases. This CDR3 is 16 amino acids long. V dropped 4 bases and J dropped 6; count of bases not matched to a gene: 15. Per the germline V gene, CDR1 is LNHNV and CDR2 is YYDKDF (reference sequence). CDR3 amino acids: CATSIRGVRGTGEQYF. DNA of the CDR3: TGTGCCACCAGCATCAGGGGCGTCAGGGGGACGGGCGAGCAGTACTTC. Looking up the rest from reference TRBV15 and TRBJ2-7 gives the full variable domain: DAMVIQNPRYQVTQFGKPVTLSCSQTLNHNVMYWYQQKSSQAPKLLFHYYDKDFNNEADTPDNFQSRRPNTSFCFLDIRSPGLGDTAMYLCATSIRGVRGTGEQYFGPGTRLTVT.

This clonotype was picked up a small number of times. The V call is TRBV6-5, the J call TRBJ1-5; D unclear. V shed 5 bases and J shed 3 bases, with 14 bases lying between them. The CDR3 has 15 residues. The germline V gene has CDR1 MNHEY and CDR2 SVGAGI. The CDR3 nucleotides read TGTGCCAGCAGTGTACGACCGGGGATCAATCAGCCCCAGCATTTT. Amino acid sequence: CASSVRPGINQPQHF.

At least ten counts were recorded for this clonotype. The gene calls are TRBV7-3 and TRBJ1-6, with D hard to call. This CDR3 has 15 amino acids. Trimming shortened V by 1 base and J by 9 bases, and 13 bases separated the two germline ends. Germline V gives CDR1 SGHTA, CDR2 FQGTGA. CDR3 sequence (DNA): TGTGCCAGCAGCTTAAGCCAACGAGGGAGTTCACCCCTCCACTTT. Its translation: CASSLSQRGSSPLHF.

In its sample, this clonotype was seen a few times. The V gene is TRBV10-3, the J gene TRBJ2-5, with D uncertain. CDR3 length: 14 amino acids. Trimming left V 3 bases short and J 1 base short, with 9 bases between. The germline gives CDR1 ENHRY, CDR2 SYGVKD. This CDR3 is CAISETERQETQYF. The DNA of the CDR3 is TGTGCCATCAGTGAAACCGAGCGCCAAGAGACCCAGTACTTC.

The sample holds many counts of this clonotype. CDR3 sequence: CASSEQGGHGYTF. DNA of the CDR3: TGTGCCAGCAGCGAACAGGGAGGGCATGGCTACACCTTC. This rearrangement joins TRBV9 to TRBJ1-2; D perhaps matches TRBD1 (6 bases). The V and J ends lost 3 bases and 6 bases respectively, with 12 bases between them. Germline V gene data show CDR1 as SGDLS and CDR2 as YYNGEE. CDR3 length equals 13 residues. Looking up the rest from reference TRBV9 and TRBJ1-2 gives the full variable domain: DSGVTQTPKHLITATGQRVTLRCSPRSGDLSVYWYQQSLDQGLQFLIQYYNGEERAKGNILERFSAQQFPDLHSELNLSSLELGDSALYFCASSEQGGHGYTFGSGTRLTVV.

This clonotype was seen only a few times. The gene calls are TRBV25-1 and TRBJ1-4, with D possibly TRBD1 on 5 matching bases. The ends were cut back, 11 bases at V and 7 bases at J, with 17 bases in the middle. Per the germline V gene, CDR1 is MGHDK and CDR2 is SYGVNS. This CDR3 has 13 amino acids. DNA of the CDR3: TGTGCCCCCTTGACAGCCAAGTTTGAAAAACTGTTTTTT. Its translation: CAPLTAKFEKLFF.

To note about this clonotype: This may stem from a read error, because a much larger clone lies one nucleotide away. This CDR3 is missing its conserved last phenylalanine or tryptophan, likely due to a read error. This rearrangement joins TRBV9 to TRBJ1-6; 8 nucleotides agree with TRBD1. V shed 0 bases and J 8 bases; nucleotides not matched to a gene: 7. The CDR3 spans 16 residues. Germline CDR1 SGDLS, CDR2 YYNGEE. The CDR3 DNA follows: TGTGCCAGCAGCGTAGCTCCCACGACAGGGGATTCACCCCTCCACCTT. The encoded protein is CASSVAPTTGDSPLHL.

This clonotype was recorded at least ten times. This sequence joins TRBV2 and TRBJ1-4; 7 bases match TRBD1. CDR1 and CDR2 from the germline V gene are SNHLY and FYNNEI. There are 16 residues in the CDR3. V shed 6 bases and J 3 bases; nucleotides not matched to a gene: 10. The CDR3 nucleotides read TGTGCCAGCAGGATACAGGGGTATCCCGCTAATGAAAAACTGTTTTTT. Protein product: CASRIQGYPANEKLFF.

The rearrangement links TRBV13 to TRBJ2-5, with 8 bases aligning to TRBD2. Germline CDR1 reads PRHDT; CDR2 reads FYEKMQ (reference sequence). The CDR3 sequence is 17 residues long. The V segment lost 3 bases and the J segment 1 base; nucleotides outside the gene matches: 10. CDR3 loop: CASSFGRAGGPQETQYF. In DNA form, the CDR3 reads TGTGCCAGCAGCTTCGGGAGGGCCGGTGGACCCCAAGAGACCCAGTACTTC.

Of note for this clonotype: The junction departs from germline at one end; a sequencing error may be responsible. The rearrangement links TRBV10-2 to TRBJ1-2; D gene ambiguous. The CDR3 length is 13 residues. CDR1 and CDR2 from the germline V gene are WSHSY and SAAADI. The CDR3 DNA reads TGCGCCAGCAGTGAGGGCCGTACCTATGACTACACCTTC. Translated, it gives CASSEGRTYDYTF.

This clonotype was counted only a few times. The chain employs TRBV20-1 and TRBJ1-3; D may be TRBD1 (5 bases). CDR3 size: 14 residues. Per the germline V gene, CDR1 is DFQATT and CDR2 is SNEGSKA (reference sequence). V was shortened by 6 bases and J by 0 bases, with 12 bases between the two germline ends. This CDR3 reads CSAVGPSSGNTIYF. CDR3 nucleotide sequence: TGCAGTGCAGTGGGACCGAGCTCTGGAAACACCATATATTTT.

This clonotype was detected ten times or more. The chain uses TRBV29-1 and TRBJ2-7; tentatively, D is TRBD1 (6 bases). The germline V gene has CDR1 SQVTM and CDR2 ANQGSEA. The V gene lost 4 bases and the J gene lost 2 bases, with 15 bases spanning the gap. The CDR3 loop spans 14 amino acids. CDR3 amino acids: CSVGPRGSAYEQYF. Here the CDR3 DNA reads TGCAGCGTTGGGCCCAGGGGTTCCGCCTACGAGCAGTACTTC.

CDR3 protein: CASSSFDRPYGYTF. CDR3 sequence (DNA): TGCGCCAGCAGCTCCTTTGACAGGCCCTATGGCTACACCTTC. V gene TRBV5-1 combines with J gene TRBJ1-2; possibly TRBD1 for D (6 bases). Germline V CDR1 and CDR2: SGHRS, YFSETQ. CDR3 length: 14 residues. The germline V and J ends were trimmed by 3 bases and 4 bases, with 13 bases remaining between them.

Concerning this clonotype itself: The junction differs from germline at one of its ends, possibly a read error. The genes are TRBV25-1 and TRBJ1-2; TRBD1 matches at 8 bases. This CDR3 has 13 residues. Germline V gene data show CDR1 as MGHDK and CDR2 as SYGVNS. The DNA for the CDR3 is TGCAGCGTTGGGGGACAGGAGGCCTATGGCTACACCTTC. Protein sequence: CSVGGQEAYGYTF.

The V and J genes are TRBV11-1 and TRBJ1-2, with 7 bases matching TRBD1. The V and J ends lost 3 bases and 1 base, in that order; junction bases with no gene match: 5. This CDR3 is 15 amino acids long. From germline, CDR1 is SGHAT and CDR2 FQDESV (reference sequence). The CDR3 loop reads CASSLVTGFNYGYTF. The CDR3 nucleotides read TGTGCCAGCAGCTTGGTGACAGGGTTTAACTATGGCTACACCTTC.

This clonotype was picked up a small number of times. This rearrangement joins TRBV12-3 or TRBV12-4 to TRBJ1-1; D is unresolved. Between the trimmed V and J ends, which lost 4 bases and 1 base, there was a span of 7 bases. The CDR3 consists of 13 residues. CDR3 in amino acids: CASSSQANTEAFF. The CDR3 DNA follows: TGTGCCAGCAGTTCCCAGGCGAACACTGAAGCTTTCTTT.

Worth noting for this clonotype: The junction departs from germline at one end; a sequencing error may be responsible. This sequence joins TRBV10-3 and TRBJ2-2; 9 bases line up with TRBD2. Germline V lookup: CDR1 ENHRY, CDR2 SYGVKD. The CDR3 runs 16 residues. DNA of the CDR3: TGTGCCAGCAGTGACTCGGCGGGGGGGCCGTCCGGGGAGCTGTTTTTT. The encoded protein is CASSDSAGGPSGELFF.

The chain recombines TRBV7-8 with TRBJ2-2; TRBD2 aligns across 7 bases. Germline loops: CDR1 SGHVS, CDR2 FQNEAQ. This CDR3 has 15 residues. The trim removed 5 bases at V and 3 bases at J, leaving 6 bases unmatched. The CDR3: CASSGEGLYTGELFF. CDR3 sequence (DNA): TGTGCCAGCAGCGGGGAGGGACTTTACACCGGGGAGCTGTTTTTT.

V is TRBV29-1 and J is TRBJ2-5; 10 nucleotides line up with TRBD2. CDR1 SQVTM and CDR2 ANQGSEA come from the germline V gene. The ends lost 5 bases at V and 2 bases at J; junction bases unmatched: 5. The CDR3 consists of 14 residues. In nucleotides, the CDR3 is TGCAGCGTTAAGGCTAGCGGGGGTCAAGAGACCCAGTACTTC. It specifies CSVKASGGQETQYF.